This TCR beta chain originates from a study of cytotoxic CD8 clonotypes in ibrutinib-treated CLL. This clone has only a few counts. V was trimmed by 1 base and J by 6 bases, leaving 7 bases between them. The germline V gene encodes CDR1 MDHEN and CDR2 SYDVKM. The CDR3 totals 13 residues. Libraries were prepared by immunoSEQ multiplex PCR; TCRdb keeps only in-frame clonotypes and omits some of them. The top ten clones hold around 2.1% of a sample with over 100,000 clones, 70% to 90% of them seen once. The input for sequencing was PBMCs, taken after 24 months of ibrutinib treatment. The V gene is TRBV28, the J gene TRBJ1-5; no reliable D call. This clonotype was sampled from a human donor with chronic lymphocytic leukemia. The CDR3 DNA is TGTGCCAGCAGTTTATTCCCAGCTCAGCCCCAGCATTTT. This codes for CASSLFPAQPQHF.